These T cell receptor beta chains were read from a single sample in a study of graft-versus-host responses after intestinal transplantation. Assay used: immunoSEQ multiplex PCR; TCRdb lists only in-frame clones, some missing. Of more than 65,000 clones listed, 94% are singletons. These receptors' targets are unknown. The sequences come from unstimulated CD8+ T cells sorted from spleen or lymph node cells, collected before intestinal transplant. The receptors shown here come from a human donor who received an intestinal transplant. Each CDR3 is given with its conserved first and last residue. Each record gives: clone size, J gene, D gene, V gene, CDR3 DNA, CDR3 protein. The D gene is left open where the match is weak. Clone size, where shown, is once, few, many, or a class for clones that have expanded.

clone_size: NA; j_call: TRBJ2-7; d_call: NA; v_call: TRBV7-3; cdr3_nt: TGTGCCAGCAGCTTGGACAGCCTGAGCTCCTACGAGCAGTACTTC; cdr3_aa: CASSLDSLSSYEQYF
clone_size: NA; j_call: TRBJ2-5; d_call: NA; v_call: TRBV11-3; cdr3_nt: TGTGCCAGCAGCTTAGGGGGTGGGACACCGGACGATGAGACCCAGTACTTC; cdr3_aa: CASSLGGGTPDDETQYF
clone_size: NA; j_call: TRBJ2-7; d_call: NA; v_call: TRBV11-2; cdr3_nt: TGTGCCAGCAGCTTAGAGGTCAGCCCGCCTTACGAGCAGTACTTC; cdr3_aa: CASSLEVSPPYEQYF
clone_size: once; j_call: TRBJ1-5; d_call: NA; v_call: TRBV28; cdr3_nt: TGTGCCAGCAGTCACTGGGCCCTGAATCAGCCCCAGCATTTT; cdr3_aa: CASSHWALNQPQHF
clone_size: NA; j_call: TRBJ2-7; d_call: TRBD1; v_call: TRBV30; cdr3_nt: TGTGCCTGGACCTCCGGGACAGGGAGCTACGAGCAGTACTTC; cdr3_aa: CAWTSGTGSYEQYF
clone_size: NA; j_call: TRBJ1-5; d_call: TRBD1; v_call: TRBV27; cdr3_nt: TGTGCCAGCAGTCCACAGGGGGCGATTCAGCCCCAGCATTTT; cdr3_aa: CASSPQGAIQPQHF
clone_size: NA; j_call: TRBJ2-6; d_call: TRBD1; v_call: TRBV2; cdr3_nt: TGTGCCAGAGGGAGAGGGGGCGCGGAAGGGGCCAACGTCCTGACTTTC; cdr3_aa: CARGRGGAEGANVLTF
clone_size: NA; j_call: TRBJ2-5; d_call: TRBD2; v_call: TRBV2; cdr3_nt: TGTGCCAGCAGTGGGACTAGCGGGAAGGAAGAGACCCAGTACTTC; cdr3_aa: CASSGTSGKEETQYF
clone_size: once; j_call: TRBJ2-1; d_call: NA; v_call: TRBV7-9; cdr3_nt: TGTGCCAGCAGCTCTGCGGAGCAGTTCTTC; cdr3_aa: CASSSAEQFF
clone_size: NA; j_call: TRBJ2-1; d_call: NA; v_call: TRBV4-1; cdr3_nt: TGCGCCAGCAGCCAAGGGCACCTCAGCTACAATGAGCAGTTCTTC; cdr3_aa: CASSQGHLSYNEQFF